Included here is one T cell receptor (beta chain) sequence, with context. How the authors handled the data: Amplification of reference gene primers was used by the study to estimate nucleated cell counts. Generated by immunoSEQ multiplex PCR, the TCRdb table keeps only in-frame clones and is missing some. V and J calls and clone size are those listed in that table; D and trimming were worked out from the DNA. The sample has some 46,000 clones, roughly 88% seen once. This entry comes from a study of blood T cell repertoires in COVID-19. About the research overall: PBMCs, B-cell-depleted T cells, or T cells provided the cDNA or gDNA that made up the material.

Germline trimming cut 5 bases from V and 4 bases from J; bases unmatched to any gene: 15. The CDR3 contains 18 residues. Germline assignment: CDR1 SGHTA and CDR2 FQGTGA. V usage is TRBV7-3 and J usage is TRBJ2-3, with 10 bases identical to TRBD2. Sequencing input: peripheral blood. The clonotype originates from an elderly woman with COVID-19, enrolled during active disease. The CDR3 reads CASSALPPSGRRADTQYF. CDR3 DNA sequence: TGTGCCAGCAGCGCTCTACCCCCTAGCGGGAGAAGAGCAGATACGCAGTATTTT.